One and the same sample provided the 21 T cell receptor beta chains below, sequenced in a study of T cell clones after liver transplantation (dated by TCRdb to about 2019). Receptor libraries were prepared by the immunoSEQ multiplex PCR assay. In TCRdb, the immuneACCESS table is reduced to in-frame sequences with V and J assigned. These tables do not hold every clone; where another copy was compared, an unresolved V gene accounts for under half, and the others remain unexplained. The sample table contains some 15,000 clones; only one count was recorded for roughly 85% of them. The ten most abundant clones make up roughly 27% of the sample. The sample was CD8+ T cells from blood, taken around 48 months after liver transplant. Every receptor here comes from a human patient who received a liver transplant. After a transplant, some T cells may be of graft donor origin.

This sequence joins TRBV6-1 and TRBJ2-1; possible D gene TRBD1, 6 bases. Germline V gene data show CDR1 as MNHNS and CDR2 as SASEGT. V was cut by 7 bases and J by 8 bases, with 18 bases left in between. This CDR3 has 14 amino acids. CDR3 sequence (DNA): TGTGCCAGCACCACAGGGTTGGAGATTGATGAGCAGTTCTTC. It translates to CASTTGLEIDEQFF.

The chain couples TRBV5-1 to TRBJ2-5; the D gene is possibly TRBD2 (6 bases). Germline V gives CDR1 SGHRS, CDR2 YFSETQ. V lost 0 bases to trimming and J lost 4 bases, with 7 bases between them. The CDR3 contains 13 residues. The CDR3 bases are TGCGCCAGCAGCTTGGGAGCGGGAGAGACCCAGTACTTC. It yields the protein CASSLGAGETQYF.

The rearrangement joins TRBV7-9 to TRBJ2-5, with 7 bases that match TRBD2. This CDR3 region has 17 residues. The V gene end was trimmed by 3 bases and the J gene end by 5 bases; junction bases not matched to a gene: 15. Germline CDR1 is SEHNR and CDR2 is FQNEAQ (reference sequence). CDR3 DNA sequence: TGTGCCAGCAGCTTCCCCTCTCTAGCGGCCAAAGCGGAGACCCAGTACTTC. It codes for CASSFPSLAAKAETQYF.

This chain links TRBV27 with TRBJ2-3, with 10 bases lining up with TRBD2. Germline assignment: CDR1 MNHEY and CDR2 SMNVEV (reference sequence). The V gene end was trimmed by 4 bases and the J gene end by 3 bases; junction bases not matched to a gene: 7. This CDR3 has 16 amino acids. The CDR3 bases are TGTGCCAGCAGTTCGCTGGGACTAGCGAATACAGATACGCAGTATTTT. Translation gives CASSSLGLANTDTQYF.

This sequence joins TRBV6-5 and TRBJ2-5; D not resolved. Trimming removed 7 bases at V and 0 bases at J, with 12 bases between. The V gene's germline CDR1 is MNHEY and CDR2 SVGAGI. The CDR3 loop spans 14 amino acids. As DNA, the CDR3 is TGTGCCAGCACCTTAGCAGAGTACCAAGAGACCCAGTACTTC. Translating gives CASTLAEYQETQYF.

J is TRBJ2-3 and V is TRBV4-1; D is undetermined. CDR1 is MGHRA and CDR2 is YSYEKL in the germline V gene. V shed 0 bases and J shed 2 bases, with 6 bases lying between them. This CDR3 is 14 amino acids long. In DNA, the CDR3 is TGCGCCAGCAGCCAAGAGGGGAACACAGATACGCAGTATTTT. This sequence encodes CASSQEGNTDTQYF.

J is TRBJ2-7 and V is TRBV21-1; TRBD2, the table's D call, was not compared with the DNA. TRBV21-1 is noted as a pseudogene. The CDR3 totals 17 residues. The CDR3 DNA sequence: TGTGCCAGCAGCAAAGCGCTTTGGGGGGGGTGCCCCTACGAGCAGTACTTC. Translated, it gives CASSKALWGGCPYEQYF.

The table lists this clone with a count of one. This chain links TRBV27 with TRBJ1-2; 11 bases align to TRBD1. Germline values: CDR1 MNHEY, CDR2 SMNVEV (reference sequence). The CDR3 runs 15 residues. J lost 3 bases, V lost 3 bases, and 3 bases had no gene match. The DNA for the CDR3 is TGTGCCAGCAGTTTGGGGACAGGGGGTCACTATGGCTACACCTTC. This translates into CASSLGTGGHYGYTF.

This rearrangement joins TRBV11-2 to TRBJ2-2; no clear D gene. The CDR3 runs 14 residues. Between the trimmed V and J ends, which lost 1 base and 4 bases, there was a span of 7 bases. CDR1 is SGHAT and CDR2 is FQNNGV in the germline V gene. The chain's CDR3 is CASSLGLGTGELFF. The CDR3 coding sequence is TGTGCCAGCAGCTTAGGATTAGGCACCGGGGAGCTGTTTTTT.

The chain employs TRBV11-2 and TRBJ2-1, with D possibly being TRBD1 (6 bases). Trimming shortened V by 4 bases and J by 1 base, and 17 bases separated the two germline ends. The length of the CDR3 is 17 residues. Per the germline V gene, CDR1 is SGHAT and CDR2 is FQNNGV. CDR3 sequence reads: CASSSLLPGVSYNEQFF. CDR3 DNA sequence: TGTGCCAGCAGCTCGCTTCTCCCAGGGGTTTCCTACAATGAGCAGTTCTTC.

This chain links TRBV7-9 with TRBJ2-7; 12 bases map to TRBD2. Trimming removed 5 bases from V and 6 bases from J; junction bases left unmatched: 5. Germline CDR1 reads SEHNR; CDR2 reads FQNEAQ (reference sequence). There are 14 residues in the CDR3. This chain's CDR3 is CASSEGLAGIEQYF. As DNA, the CDR3 is TGTGCCAGCAGCGAGGGACTAGCGGGTATCGAGCAGTACTTC.

The J gene is TRBJ2-3, the V gene TRBV29-1; 9 bases map to TRBD1. Germline V CDR1 and CDR2: SQVTM, ANQGSEA. This CDR3 has 19 amino acids. The ends lost 4 bases at V and 4 bases at J; junction bases unmatched: 21. The CDR3 spells CSVVEFGTGSDFDSDTQYF. The CDR3 coding sequence is TGCAGCGTTGTTGAATTCGGGACAGGGAGTGATTTTGATTCAGATACGCAGTATTTT.

In this sample, this clone turned up a few times. This chain links TRBV4-3 with TRBJ2-2; TRBD1 agrees at 7 bases. J was trimmed by 3 bases and V by 4 bases; bases with no gene match: 5. Germline CDR1 and CDR2: LGHNA and YSLEER. The CDR3 consists of 15 residues. The CDR3 region has the DNA TGCGCCAGCAGCCCCGACAGGGATTACACCGGGGAGCTGTTTTTT. Its protein product is CASSPDRDYTGELFF.

This chain links TRBV28 with TRBJ2-5; D not resolved. Germline assignment: CDR1 MDHEN and CDR2 SYDVKM. This CDR3 region has 14 residues. Trimming took 3 bases from V and 3 from J, leaving 11 bases between them. The CDR3 DNA reads TGTGCCAGCAGTTTTGGGGTCCGCAAAGAGACCCAGTACTTC. This sequence encodes CASSFGVRKETQYF.

The chain has TRBV14 and TRBJ1-6; D gene unclear. With 7 bases removed from V and 4 bases from J, the gap between germline ends came to 8 bases. Germline CDR1 and CDR2: SGHDN and FVKESK. The CDR3 consists of 13 residues. CDR3 nucleotides: TGTGCCAGCACATCGGGGTATAATTCACCCCTCCACTTT. Translation gives CASTSGYNSPLHF.

V usage is TRBV20-1 and J usage is TRBJ2-5; D ambiguous. CDR1 DFQATT and CDR2 SNEGSKA come from the germline V gene (reference sequence). V gave up 0 bases and J gave up 4 bases, with 3 bases separating them. The CDR3 sequence is 11 residues long. The CDR3 loop is CSARDRETQYF. The CDR3, as DNA: TGCAGTGCTAGAGATAGAGAGACCCAGTACTTC.

This chain connects TRBV5-4 to TRBJ1-2, with a possible D match to TRBD1 (5 bases). The V and J ends lost 4 bases and 4 bases respectively, with 11 bases between them. Per the germline V gene, CDR1 is SGHNT and CDR2 is YYREEE (reference sequence). The CDR3 is 13 residues long. The CDR3 sequence is CASSTGTFYGYTF. The CDR3 coding sequence is TGTGCCAGCAGCACGGGGACTTTCTATGGCTACACCTTC.

The chain employs TRBV27 and TRBJ2-7; no clear D gene. Per the germline V gene, CDR1 is MNHEY and CDR2 is SMNVEV (reference sequence). The CDR3 is made up of 14 amino acids. Trimming left V 2 bases short and J 4 bases short, with 12 bases between. The CDR3: CASSLGVPEYEQYF. CDR3 sequence (DNA): TGTGCCAGCAGTTTAGGGGTCCCGGAGTACGAGCAGTACTTC.

This clone appeared a single time. The rearrangement joins TRBV7-9 to TRBJ2-3, with D tentatively TRBD1 or TRBD2 (6 bases each). Trimming shortened V by 7 bases and J by 4 bases, and 15 bases separated the two germline ends. Germline loops: CDR1 SEHNR, CDR2 FQNEAQ (reference sequence). The CDR3 consists of 14 residues. CDR3 in amino acids: CASTRGGMADTQYF. DNA of the CDR3: TGTGCCAGCACCCGAGGGGGGATGGCAGATACGCAGTATTTT. Full variable domain (remainder filled in from reference TRBV7-9 and TRBJ2-3): DTGVSQNPRHKITKRGQNVTFRCDPISEHNRLYWYRQTLGQGPEFLTYFQNEAQLEKSRLLSDRFSAERPKGSFSTLEIQRTEQGDSAMYLCASTRGGMADTQYFGPGTRLTVL.

A note on this clone: Relative to the germline gene, one junction end is altered; a read error may explain this. The gene calls are TRBV4-2 and TRBJ2-7; 13 bases are a match to TRBD2. This CDR3 comprises 14 residues. From germline, CDR1 is LGHNA and CDR2 YNFKEQ. In nucleotides, the CDR3 is TGTGCCAGCAGCCTTGGACTAGCGGGGGCGGGTTTCCACTTC. Protein: CASSLGLAGAGFHF.

This clone was counted once. V usage is TRBV11-3 and J usage is TRBJ1-1, with D perhaps TRBD1 (5 bases). Germline V CDR1 and CDR2: SGHNT, YENEEA. Trimming removed 1 base at V and 0 bases at J, with 9 bases between. The CDR3 contains 15 residues. The CDR3 region has the DNA TGTGCCAGCAGCTTAGGGAAAGGGGTGAACACTGAAGCTTTCTTT. It translates to CASSLGKGVNTEAFF.